This T cell receptor beta chain was sequenced during a study of quantifying T cell responses using KT2 cells (dated by TCRdb to the late 2010s). Background on the whole study: RNA was DNase-treated and reverse transcribed with TCR alpha and beta constant-region primers, mostly using SuperScript III. Under optimum conditions, the T4 ligation step was estimated to exceed 8.5% efficiency. PCR2 was performed as a SYBR Green qPCR and was stopped at a predetermined fluorescence threshold so that over-amplification was avoided.

Broad study findings and their caveats: Saturation was seen in the detection of KT2 sequences when very high numbers of KT2 cells were spiked in. The study did not include a side-by-side comparison of this pipeline with other TCR sequencing techniques. Even at the lowest spike-in tested, roughly one KT2 cell per 100,000 PBMC, KT2 sequences were still detected. A linear scaling of KT2 alpha and beta sequence counts with input KT2 cell number was observed over several orders of magnitude.

Known numbers of KT2, a T cell clone whose TCR had been sequenced previously, were spiked into unfractionated PBMC to test the sensitivity and accuracy of the pipeline. A range of KT2-to-PBMC ratios was produced by mixing KT2 cells with a fixed number of PBMC. Comments on this clonotype: This receptor's antigen is unknown. Base qualities are not provided; no much larger clone lies one nucleotide away.

The protocol used for the library was UMI-ligation and nested PCR. T4 RNA ligase 1 was used to ligate a single-stranded oligonucleotide containing the Illumina SP2 sequence and a UMI to the 3' end of the cDNA. PCR1 ran approximately 4 cycles (98°C 15 s, 69°C 30 s, 72°C 40 s); the beta primer was an equimolar mix of RC1.1 and RC1.2 covering TRBC1 and TRBC2. From PCR2 onward, TCR alpha and beta chains were processed separately, with sample indices and Illumina adaptors added. Placed after an 8-base spacer, the UMI was made up of 12 random nucleotides arranged as two hexamers with a spacer between them. The libraries were sequenced on an Illumina MiSeq using v2 2x251 paired-end chemistry, usually with some 11 samples in each run. PhiX DNA was added at roughly 5-7.5% to each sequencing library so that diversity was increased. In the paper's pipeline: The raw reads were converted into FASTQ with bcl2fastq and then demultiplexed by dual indices with Demultiplexor. V and J genes were assigned by Decombinator through tag matching, with a single base-pair mismatch being allowed. Collapsinator used UMIs to correct both sequencing errors and frequency errors arising from PCR heterogeneity. CDR3Translator turned Decombinator identifiers into nucleotide sequence, translated that sequence into amino acids, and pulled out the CDR3 based on C- and N-terminal motifs. A cluster of KT2 sequences that shared one unique molecular identifier was counted as a single distinct KT2 TCR. The raw public data were reprocessed by TCRdb itself: fastp quality trimming at Q25, MiXCR clonotype calling, in-frame beta chains only. Merged by CDR3 protein, the rows form single entries marked with the most common genes and DNA. The V and J calls were not made by the authors but by TCRdb's processing. This sample holds under 35,000 distinct CDR3 sequences; about a tenth were observed only once. The ten top clones hold 8.5% to 10% of the sample.

This receptor was obtained from a human donor. Sequenced material: PBMCs spiked with cells of the T cell clone KT2.

CDR3 sequence: CASRTPGATGELFF. The DNA reads TGTGCCAGCAGGACCCCCGGGGCGACCGGGGAGCTGTTTTTT. This chain joins TRBV25-1 to TRBJ2-2, with the D gene tentatively TRBD1 or TRBD2, based on 5 matching bases in each. V is clipped by 6 bases and J by 5 bases, and the sequence between their germline boundaries is 13 bases long. Including the terminal cysteine and phenylalanine, the CDR3 comprises 14 residues. The kept DNA is CDR3 alone, 42 bases in frame from the first base. From the germline V gene, CDR1 is MGHDK and CDR2 is SYGVNS.